This TCR beta chain was documented in a study of regulatory T cells in long-lasting Graves disease. Looking at the study overall: For under 3 months, newly diagnosed Graves' patients had been taking antithyroid drugs.

According to the study, TCR beta libraries were built with iRepertoire HTBI primers and CDR3-region Arm-PCR. TCRdb recomputed calls from the multiplex PCR reads with MiXCR, one row per CDR3 protein. The sample contains about 420,000 distinct CDR3 sequences, about 15% of which appear only once. The germline CDR1 and CDR2 sequences are MDHEN and SYDVKM. The CDR3 is 15 amino acids. After removal of 6 bases from V and 2 bases from J, the junction contained 5 bases not matched to a gene. Regarding time point: newly diagnosed GD, antithyroid drugs for less than 3 months. Extracted RNA from PBMCs served as the source of the TCR library. These records were also assigned to another study, of T cells in Graves' hyperthyroidism and ophthalmopathy. That paper states: Those patients with uncontrolled infection, other autoimmune disease, pregnancy or lactation were excluded. Used for diagnoses were clinical symptoms, serum thyroxine and TRAb, thyroid ultrasound and orbital computed tomography.

The sequence was collected from a woman aged 18-29 years with Graves disease. Sequenced here: peripheral blood mononuclear cells (PBMCs), sampled at new diagnosis, from a patient treated with antithyroid drugs. V is TRBV28 and J is TRBJ2-3; 10 bases match TRBD2. CDR3 in amino acids: CASRASGSTTDTQYF. Here the CDR3 DNA reads TGTGCCAGCAGAGCTAGCGGGAGTACCACAGATACGCAGTATTTT.